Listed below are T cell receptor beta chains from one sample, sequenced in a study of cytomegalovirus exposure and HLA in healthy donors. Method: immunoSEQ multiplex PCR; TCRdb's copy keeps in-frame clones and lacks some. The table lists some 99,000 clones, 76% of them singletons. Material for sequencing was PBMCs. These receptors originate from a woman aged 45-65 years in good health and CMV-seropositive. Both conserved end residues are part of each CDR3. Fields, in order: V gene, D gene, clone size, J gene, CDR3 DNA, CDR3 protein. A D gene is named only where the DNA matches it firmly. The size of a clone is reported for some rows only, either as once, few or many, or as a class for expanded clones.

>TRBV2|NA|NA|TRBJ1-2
TGTGCCAGCAATTGGCAGGGTTCGGATGGCTACACCTTC
CASNWQGSDGYTF
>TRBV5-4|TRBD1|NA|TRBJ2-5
TGTGCCAGCAGCGTCACCGACAGGGCTTTCGAGACCCAGTACTTC
CASSVTDRAFETQYF
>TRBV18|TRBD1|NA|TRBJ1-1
TGTGCCAGCAGGGACAGGGGGCAGGCCGCTGAAGCTTTCTTT
CASRDRGQAAEAFF
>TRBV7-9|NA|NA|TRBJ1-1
TGTGCCAGCAGCCTCGGTTGGACTGAAGCTTTCTTT
CASSLGWTEAFF
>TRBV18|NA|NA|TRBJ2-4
TGTGCCAGCTCACCAACTAGGCCCCCGGCCGGCATTCAGTACTTC
CASSPTRPPAGIQYF
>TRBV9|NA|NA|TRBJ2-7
TGTGCCAGCAGCGCTTCCGGGACACCCTACGAGCAGTACTTC
CASSASGTPYEQYF
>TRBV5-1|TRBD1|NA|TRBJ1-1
TGCGCCAGCTGGGACAGGGCGGTCACTGAAGCTTTCTTT
CASWDRAVTEAFF
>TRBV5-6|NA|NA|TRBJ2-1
TGTGCCAGCAGCTTCGACATCTCCTACAATGAGCAGTTCTTC
CASSFDISYNEQFF
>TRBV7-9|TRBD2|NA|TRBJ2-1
TGTGCCAGCAGCTACCGGACTAGCGGTTCCAATGAGCAGTTCTTC
CASSYRTSGSNEQFF
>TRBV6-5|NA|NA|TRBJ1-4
TGTGCCAGCCGGGACATACTTAATGAAAAACTGTTTTTT
CASRDILNEKLFF
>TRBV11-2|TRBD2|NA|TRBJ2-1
TGTGCCAGCAGCACAGGGACTAGCGTAGACAATGAGCAGTTCTTC
CASSTGTSVDNEQFF
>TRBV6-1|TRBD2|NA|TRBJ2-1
TGTGCCACCGGGCGGGAGTCCTACAATGAGCAGTTCTTC
CATGRESYNEQFF
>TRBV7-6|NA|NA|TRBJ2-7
TGTGCCAGCAGCCCCCAGGGGGGTACCTACGAGCAGTACTTC
CASSPQGGTYEQYF
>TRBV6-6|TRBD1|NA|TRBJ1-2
TGTGCCAGCAGTTCACCGGGACAGGGAGACTATGGCTACACCTTC
CASSSPGQGDYGYTF
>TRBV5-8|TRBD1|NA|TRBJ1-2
TGTGCCAGCAGCCGACCGGGACAGGGGGTCTACACCTTC
CASSRPGQGVYTF
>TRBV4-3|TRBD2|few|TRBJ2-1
TGCGCCAGCAGCCAAGATAAGGGACTAGAGAGGAATGAGCAGTTCTTC
CASSQDKGLERNEQFF
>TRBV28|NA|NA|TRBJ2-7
TGTGCCAGCAGTCGAAGGGGGGGTTCCTACGAGCAGTACTTC
CASSRRGGSYEQYF
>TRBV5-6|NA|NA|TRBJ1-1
TGTGCCAGCAGCTTGGTTCCGGAGGGAGCTTTCTTT
CASSLVPEGAFF
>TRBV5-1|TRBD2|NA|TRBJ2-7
TGCGCCAGCAGCTTGGTGAGCGGGAGGGCCTATCGCGAGCAGTACTTC
CASSLVSGRAYREQYF
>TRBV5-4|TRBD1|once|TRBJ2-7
TGTGCCAGCAGCCCCGGGACAGCCAGCAATGTTTACGAGCAGTACTTC
CASSPGTASNVYEQYF
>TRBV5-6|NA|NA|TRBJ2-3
TGTGCCAGCAGCTTAGGTCTGGGAGCAGATACGCAGTATTTT
CASSLGLGADTQYF
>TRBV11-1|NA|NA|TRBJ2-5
TGTGCCAGCAGCCTCCGACTAAACCAAGAGACCCAGTACTTC
CASSLRLNQETQYF
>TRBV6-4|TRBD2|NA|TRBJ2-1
TGTGCCAGCAGTGACGGGCTAGCGGGTCAGAATGAGCAGTTCTTC
CASSDGLAGQNEQFF
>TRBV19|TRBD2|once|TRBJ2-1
TGTGCCAGTAGTCCGACTAGCTTGCAGCAGTTCTTC
CASSPTSLQQFF
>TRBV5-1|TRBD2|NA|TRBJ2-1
TGCGCCAGCAGCTTCCACGGGACTAGCGGGGGCAATGAGCAGTTCTTC
CASSFHGTSGGNEQFF
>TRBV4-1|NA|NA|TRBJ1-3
TGCGCCAGCAGCACGACCCCAGGGCGGCGCGGAAACACCATATATTTT
CASSTTPGRRGNTIYF
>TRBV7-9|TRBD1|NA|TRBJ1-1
TGTTCCAGCAGCCGACAGGGGAACACTGAAGCTTTCTTT
CSSSRQGNTEAFF
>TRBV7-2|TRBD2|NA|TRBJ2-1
TGTGCCAGCAGCTTCGGGGCCTTGGGACTAGCAGATCACTACAATGAGCAGTTCTTC
CASSFGALGLADHYNEQFF
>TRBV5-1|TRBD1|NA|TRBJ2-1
TGCGCCAGCAGCTTCTGGACAGGGACCAATGAGCAGTTCTTC
CASSFWTGTNEQFF
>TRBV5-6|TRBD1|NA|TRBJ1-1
TGTGCCAGCATTTTAGACAGGGCGGGTGAAGCTTTCTTT
CASILDRAGEAFF
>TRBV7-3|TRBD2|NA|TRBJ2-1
TGTGCCAGCAGCTTAATGGGTAGCGGGGGATGGGTGAATGAGCAGTTCTTC
CASSLMGSGGWVNEQFF
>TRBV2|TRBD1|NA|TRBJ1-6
TGTGCCAGCAGTGCCTCGGGACAGGGTAATTCACCCCTCCACTTT
CASSASGQGNSPLHF
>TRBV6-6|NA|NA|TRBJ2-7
TGTGCCAGCAGTACCGGGGTTAACGAGCAGTACTTC
CASSTGVNEQYF
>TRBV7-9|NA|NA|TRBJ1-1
TGTGCCAGCACTTCGATGAGGGACACTGAAGCTTTCTTT
CASTSMRDTEAFF
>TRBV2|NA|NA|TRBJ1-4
TGTGCCAGCAGAATGACAGAAAAACTGTTTTTT
CASRMTEKLFF
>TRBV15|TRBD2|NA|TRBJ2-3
TGTGCCACCAGCGCGCCCGGGACTAGCGGGGATACGCAGTATTTT
CATSAPGTSGDTQYF
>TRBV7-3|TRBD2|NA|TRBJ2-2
TGTGCCAGCAGCCGCCAGGGAACTAGCGTCACCGGGGAGCTGTTTTTT
CASSRQGTSVTGELFF
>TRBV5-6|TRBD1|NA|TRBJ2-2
TGTGCCAGCAGCTTGATTTACCGAAGCAGGGGGCGTAGAACCGGGGAGCTGTTTTTT
CASSLIYRSRGRRTGELFF
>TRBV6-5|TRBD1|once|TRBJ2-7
TGTGCCAGCAGCCCCGGGACAGTCTACGAGCAGTACTTC
CASSPGTVYEQYF
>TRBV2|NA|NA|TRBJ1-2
TGTGCCAGCACCGAAACAGGGAACTATGGCTACACCTTC
CASTETGNYGYTF
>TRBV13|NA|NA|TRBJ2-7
TGTGCCAGCAGCTTTTGGAGCCTTGACGAGCAGTACTTC
CASSFWSLDEQYF
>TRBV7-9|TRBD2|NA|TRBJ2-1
TGTGCCAGCAGCTTAGATACTAGCGGGAGGCCGTACAATGAGCAGTTCTTC
CASSLDTSGRPYNEQFF
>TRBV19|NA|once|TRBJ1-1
TGTGCCAGTAGACACATCGCGAACACTGAAGCTTTCTTT
CASRHIANTEAFF
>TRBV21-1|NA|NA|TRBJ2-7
TGTGCCAGCAGCAAAAGTCCTAGCAGACCATTATCCTACGAGCAGTACTTC
CASSKSPSRPLSYEQYF
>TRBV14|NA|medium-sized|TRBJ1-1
TGTGCCAGCAGCGTCCACAGTTGGCGAAGCACTGAAGCTTTCTTT
CASSVHSWRSTEAFF
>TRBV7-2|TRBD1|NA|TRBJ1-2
TGTGCCAGCAGCTTCCCGGACAGGGCTGGCGGCTACACCTTC
CASSFPDRAGGYTF
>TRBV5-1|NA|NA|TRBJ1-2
TGCGCCAGCAGCTTGAACAGTAACTATGGCTACACCTTC
CASSLNSNYGYTF
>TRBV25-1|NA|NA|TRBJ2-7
TGTGCCAGCAGTGAGGCTTACGAGCAGTACTTC
CASSEAYEQYF
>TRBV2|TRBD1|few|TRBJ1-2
TGTGCCAGCAGTGATGGACAGGGGAGCTATGGCTACACCTTC
CASSDGQGSYGYTF
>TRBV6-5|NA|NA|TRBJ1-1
TGTGCCAGCAGTTACGACAGAATGAACACTGAAGCTTTCTTT
CASSYDRMNTEAFF
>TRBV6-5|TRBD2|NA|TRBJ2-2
TGTGCCAGCAGTCGGACTAGCAGCACCGGGGAGCTGTTTTTT
CASSRTSSTGELFF
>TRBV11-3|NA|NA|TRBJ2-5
TGTGCCAGCAGCCGGACAGGGAGGGGAGAGACCCAGTACTTC
CASSRTGRGETQYF
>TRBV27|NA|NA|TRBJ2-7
TGTGCCAGCAGTATCCCGGGTGTTCCGACGGGCGAGCAGTACTTC
CASSIPGVPTGEQYF
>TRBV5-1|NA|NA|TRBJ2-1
TGCGCCAGCCGCTTCCTAAAGCCGGGACTTTCCAATGAGCAGTTCTTC
CASRFLKPGLSNEQFF
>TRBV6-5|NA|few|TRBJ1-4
TGTGCCAGCAGTTACATAACAGAACGGGAAAAACTGTTTTTT
CASSYITEREKLFF